Shown below are 27 T cell receptor beta chains from a single sample sequenced in a study of Tregs in tolerant kidney transplant recipients. Generated by immunoSEQ multiplex PCR, the TCRdb table keeps only in-frame clones and is missing some. The sample shows approximately 60,000 clones, approximately 82% of them seen only once. The material sequenced was CD4+ T cells from blood. The receptors originated from a human donor in good health.

The chain links TRBV28 to TRBJ2-5; TRBD2 aligns across 11 bases. The CDR3 runs to 17 residues. The V and J ends lost 0 bases and 5 bases, in that order; junction bases with no gene match: 8. Germline V gives CDR1 MDHEN, CDR2 SYDVKM. In DNA form, the CDR3 reads TGTGCCAGCAGTTTATGGGGTCCTAGCGGGAGGTCGGAGACCCAGTACTTC. Its translation: CASSLWGPSGRSETQYF.

V and J are TRBV7-9 and TRBJ1-1, with a possible D match to TRBD1 (5 bases). The length of the CDR3 is 14 residues. Germline V gene data show CDR1 as SEHNR and CDR2 as FQNEAQ (reference sequence). V was pared by 5 bases and J by 1 base, with 11 bases between. CDR3 DNA: TGTGCCAGCAGCCCTAACGGGGGGAACACTGAAGCTTTCTTT. It is translated as CASSPNGGNTEAFF. Full variable domain (missing parts from reference TRBV7-9 and TRBJ1-1): DTGVSQNPRHKITKRGQNVTFRCDPISEHNRLYWYRQTLGQGPEFLTYFQNEAQLEKSRLLSDRFSAERPKGSFSTLEIQRTEQGDSAMYLCASSPNGGNTEAFFGQGTRLTVV.

The chain has TRBV4-3 and TRBJ2-7, with 11 bases that match TRBD2. The CDR3 totals 18 residues. From germline, CDR1 is LGHNA and CDR2 YSLEER. The junction had 8 bases not matched to a gene; V was cut back by 0 bases and J by 1 base. Written as DNA, the CDR3 is TGCGCCAGCAGCCAAGAGCGGCTAGCGGGGGGTAGGTCCTACGAGCAGTACTTC. Translation: CASSQERLAGGRSYEQYF.

The sample holds one count of this clone. The CDR3 DNA reads TGTGCCAGCAGGCTCGGGACAGGGGGTATCCCCGGGGAGCTGTTTTTT. Its translation is CASRLGTGGIPGELFF. The gene calls are TRBV7-8 and TRBJ2-2, with 11 bases that match TRBD1. Trimming took 6 bases from V and 6 from J; bases not matched to a gene: 9. The CDR3 runs 16 residues. The germline V gene has CDR1 SGHVS and CDR2 FQNEAQ.

V and J are TRBV5-1 and TRBJ2-1, with 11 bases matching TRBD1. The CDR3 contains 16 residues. Looked up from germline, CDR1 is SGHRS and CDR2 is YFSETQ. V was pared by 4 bases and J by 0 bases, with 3 bases of the junction left unmatched. In DNA form, the CDR3 reads TGCGCCAGCAGCGGGACAGGGGGAGGCTCCTACAATGAGCAGTTCTTC. Protein: CASSGTGGGSYNEQFF.

This chain connects TRBV6-1 to TRBJ1-2, with no clear D. The CDR3 spans 13 residues. Trimming left V 9 bases short and J 4 bases short, with 15 bases between. Germline V gene data show CDR1 as MNHNS and CDR2 as SASEGT. CDR3 bases: TGTGCCAGGAAAGACAACCGTGCCTATGGCTACACCTTC. As protein: CARKDNRAYGYTF.

The chain couples TRBV7-8 to TRBJ1-4, with 7 positions matching TRBD1. The CDR3 spans 15 residues. CDR1 and CDR2 (germline): SGHVS, FQNEAQ. Trimming removed 5 bases from V and 7 bases from J; junction bases left unmatched: 10. CDR3 amino acids: CASSQETGRGEKLFF. The CDR3 region has the DNA TGTGCCAGCAGCCAGGAGACAGGGAGGGGTGAAAAACTGTTTTTT.

This chain links TRBV4-2 with TRBJ2-5, with D perhaps matching TRBD1 (6 bases). The germline CDR1 and CDR2 sequences are LGHNA and YNFKEQ. V shed 0 bases and J shed 10 bases, with 15 bases lying between them. The CDR3 is made up of 14 amino acids. CDR3 bases: TGTGCCAGCAGCCAAGATACAGGGAACGTGGACCAGTACTTC. It translates to CASSQDTGNVDQYF.

As for this clone: A much more abundant neighbour one base away suggests this may be a read error. The chain carries TRBV7-6 and TRBJ1-1; D gene unclear. This CDR3 has 13 residues. Per germline, CDR1 SGHVS and CDR2 FNYEAQ. V was shortened by 1 base and J by 2 bases, with 5 bases between the two germline ends. DNA of the CDR3: TGTGCCAGCAGCTTAGGCACAAACACTGAAGCTTTCTTT. Its protein product is CASSLGTNTEAFF.

This chain uses TRBV19 with TRBJ1-1; no reliable D call. The CDR3 totals 16 residues. Trimming pared 5 bases from V and 0 bases from J, leaving 16 bases between. Germline CDR1 and CDR2: LNHDA and SQIVND (reference sequence). CDR3 sequence: CASSPSVRQLNTEAFF. As DNA, the CDR3 is TGTGCCAGTAGTCCCAGCGTCAGGCAGTTGAACACTGAAGCTTTCTTT.

The chain uses TRBV2 and TRBJ1-1; TRBD1 might be the D (6 bases). The CDR3 is 16 residues long. Germline CDR1 SNHLY, CDR2 FYNNEI. The V end was cut by 4 bases, the J end by 4 bases, with 19 bases between. The CDR3, as DNA: TGTGCCAGCAGTGGTTCCTTAGGGGGGTCCGCCACTGAAGCTTTCTTT. Its translation: CASSGSLGGSATEAFF.

The chain employs TRBV30 and TRBJ1-2, with unresolved D. This CDR3 has 11 amino acids. Germline V CDR1 and CDR2: GTSNPN, SVGIG (reference sequence). The V and J ends lost 5 bases and 2 bases respectively, with 6 bases between them. The CDR3 loop reads CAWADNYGYTF. The CDR3 region has the DNA TGTGCCTGGGCCGACAACTATGGCTACACCTTC.

This sequence joins TRBV28 and TRBJ1-2; D call uncertain. CDR1 MDHEN and CDR2 SYDVKM come from the germline V gene. Trimming left V 2 bases short and J 4 bases short, with 8 bases between. There are 13 residues in the CDR3. CDR3 DNA: TGTGCCAGCAGTTTAAGGGCCATCTATGGCTACACCTTC. Encoded protein: CASSLRAIYGYTF.

This clone was detected once. The chain couples TRBV11-2 to TRBJ2-5, with D possibly being TRBD1 or TRBD2 (7 bases each). Germline assignment: CDR1 SGHAT and CDR2 FQNNGV. The CDR3 is made up of 14 amino acids. Trimming left V 4 bases short and J 5 bases short, with 14 bases between. The DNA for the CDR3 is TGTGCCAGCAGCTCTACAGGGGAGGGGGAGACCCAGTACTTC. Amino acids: CASSSTGEGETQYF.

The gene calls are TRBV28 and TRBJ2-7; 9 positions agree with TRBD2. The germline V gene encodes CDR1 MDHEN and CDR2 SYDVKM. The CDR3 sequence is 15 residues long. Trimming at V came to 4 bases and at J to 4 bases, leaving 8 bases not matched to a gene. CDR3 nucleotides: TGTGCCAGCAGTTCTGGGACTAGCATATTGTACGAGCAGTACTTC. Translation gives CASSSGTSILYEQYF.

V and J are TRBV29-1 and TRBJ2-7, with 10 positions matching TRBD2. CDR1 and CDR2 from the germline V gene are SQVTM and ANQGSEA. The CDR3 runs to 15 residues. Trimming took 2 bases from V and 4 from J; bases not matched to a gene: 8. The CDR3 nucleotides are TGCAGCGTTGAACGGGCTAGCGGGAGTAGGTACGAGCAGTACTTC. This codes for CSVERASGSRYEQYF.

In its sample, this clone was seen once. This chain joins TRBV29-1 and TRBJ1-1, with D possibly TRBD1 on 5 matching bases. V shed 4 bases and J shed 0 bases, with 12 bases lying between them. There are 14 residues in the CDR3. Germline V gene data show CDR1 as SQVTM and CDR2 as ANQGSEA. This CDR3 is CSVGTWGMNTEAFF. The CDR3 bases are TGCAGCGTTGGAACCTGGGGCATGAACACTGAAGCTTTCTTT. The full variable domain, rest sourced from reference TRBV29-1 and TRBJ1-1, is SAVISQKPSRDICQRGTSLTIQCQVDSQVTMMFWYRQQPGQSLTLIATANQGSEATYESGFVIDKFPISRPNLTFSTLTVSNMSPEDSSIYLCSVGTWGMNTEAFFGQGTRLTVV.

The rearrangement uses TRBV5-6 and TRBJ1-2; the D is unclear. The CDR3 is 12 residues long. The germline V gene encodes CDR1 SGHDT and CDR2 YYEEEE. The V and J ends lost 4 bases and 8 bases respectively, with 12 bases between them. The CDR3 DNA reads TGTGCCAGCAGCCCCTACCCCGGAGGCTACACCTTC. Translated, it gives CASSPYPGGYTF.

The CDR3: CASSLRVRTGQNYGYTF. The CDR3 region has the DNA TGTGCCAGCAGTTTACGGGTTCGGACAGGGCAGAACTATGGCTACACCTTC. V usage is TRBV27 and J usage is TRBJ1-2; 8 bases fit TRBD1. Germline V gives CDR1 MNHEY, CDR2 SMNVEV (reference sequence). The CDR3 sequence is 17 residues long. J was trimmed by 2 bases and V by 2 bases; bases with no gene match: 10.

The V and J genes are TRBV6-6 and TRBJ1-1; D possibly corresponds to TRBD1 (5 bases). V was cut by 7 bases and J by 4 bases, with 10 bases left in between. Germline V gives CDR1 MNHNY, CDR2 SVGAGI (reference sequence). The CDR3 contains 12 residues. CDR3 amino acids: CASTRGFTEAFF. The CDR3 nucleotides are TGTGCCAGCACCCGGGGGTTCACTGAAGCTTTCTTT.

The chain joins TRBV18 to TRBJ1-2; perhaps TRBD1 as D (5 bases). This CDR3 is 13 amino acids long. Germline V CDR1 and CDR2: KGHSH, LQKENI. V was cut by 2 bases and J by 4 bases, with 8 bases left in between. The CDR3, as DNA: TGTGCCAGCTCACCAGGGGCGGTCTATGGCTACACCTTC. Protein product: CASSPGAVYGYTF.

This clone was seen only once. The V and J genes are TRBV2 and TRBJ2-2; 7 positions agree with TRBD1. After removal of 6 bases from V and 7 bases from J, the junction contained 11 bases not matched to a gene. The length of the CDR3 is 15 residues. The V gene's germline CDR1 is SNHLY and CDR2 FYNNEI. CDR3 residues: CASRPLRGRVGELFF. The CDR3 bases are TGTGCCAGCAGACCCCTGAGGGGGCGGGTCGGGGAGCTGTTTTTT.

The genes are TRBV27 and TRBJ2-1, with D perhaps being TRBD1 or TRBD2 (6 bases each). Germline CDR1 is MNHEY and CDR2 is SMNVEV (reference sequence). The CDR3 extends over 15 amino acids. V was pared by 6 bases and J by 8 bases, with 20 bases between. DNA of the CDR3: TGTGCCAGCAGCCTTGGAGCAGGGGAGGCGTATGAGCAGTTCTTC. This encodes CASSLGAGEAYEQFF.

The chain carries TRBV6-5 and TRBJ2-4, with a possible D match to TRBD1 (6 bases). Trimming removed 6 bases at V and 0 bases at J, with 12 bases between. Germline CDR1 is MNHEY and CDR2 is SVGAGI. The CDR3 covers 15 residues. The CDR3 DNA is TGTGCCAGCAGGCCACACAGGGAAGCCAAAAACATTCAGTACTTC. Protein product: CASRPHREAKNIQYF.

The chain links TRBV6-1 to TRBJ1-2; D is ambiguous. The ends were cut back, 3 bases at V and 1 base at J, with 6 bases in the middle. The CDR3 covers 13 residues. From germline, CDR1 is MNHNS and CDR2 SASEGT. The CDR3, as DNA: TGTGCCAGCAGTGAGGCCGTTAACTATGGCTACACCTTC. Its protein product is CASSEAVNYGYTF.

The V gene is TRBV19, the J gene TRBJ2-3, with 10 bases identical to TRBD2. This CDR3 has 15 residues. The germline gives CDR1 LNHDA, CDR2 SQIVND (reference sequence). V lost 4 bases, J lost 3 bases, and 4 bases stayed unmatched. The DNA of the CDR3 is TGTGCCAGTAGTACTCTAGCGGGAGAGACAGATACGCAGTATTTT. Its protein is CASSTLAGETDTQYF.

The chain combines TRBV11-2 with TRBJ1-1; D is perhaps TRBD1 (6 bases). V gave up 5 bases and J gave up 2 bases, with 15 bases separating them. The CDR3 is made up of 15 amino acids. Germline-derived CDR1 and CDR2 are SGHAT and FQNNGV. Here the CDR3 DNA reads TGTGCCAGCAGCCTCACAGGGATACATAACACTGAAGCTTTCTTT. This sequence encodes CASSLTGIHNTEAFF.